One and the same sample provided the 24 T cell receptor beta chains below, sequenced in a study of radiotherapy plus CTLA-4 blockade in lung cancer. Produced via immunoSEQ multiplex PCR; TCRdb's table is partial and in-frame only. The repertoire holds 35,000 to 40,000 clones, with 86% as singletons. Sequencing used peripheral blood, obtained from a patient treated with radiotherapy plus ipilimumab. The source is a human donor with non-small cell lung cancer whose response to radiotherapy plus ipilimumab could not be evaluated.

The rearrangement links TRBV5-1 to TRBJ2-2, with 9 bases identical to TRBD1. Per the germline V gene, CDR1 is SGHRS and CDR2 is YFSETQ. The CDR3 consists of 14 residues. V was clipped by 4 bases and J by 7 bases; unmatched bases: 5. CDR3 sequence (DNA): TGCGCCAGCAGCGCGGACAGGGGATTCGGGGAGCTGTTTTTT. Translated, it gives CASSADRGFGELFF.

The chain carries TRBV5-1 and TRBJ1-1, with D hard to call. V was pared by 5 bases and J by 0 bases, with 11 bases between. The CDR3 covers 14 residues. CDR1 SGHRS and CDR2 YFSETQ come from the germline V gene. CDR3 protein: CASSREGVNTEAFF. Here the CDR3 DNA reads TGCGCCAGCAGTAGGGAGGGAGTGAACACTGAAGCTTTCTTT.

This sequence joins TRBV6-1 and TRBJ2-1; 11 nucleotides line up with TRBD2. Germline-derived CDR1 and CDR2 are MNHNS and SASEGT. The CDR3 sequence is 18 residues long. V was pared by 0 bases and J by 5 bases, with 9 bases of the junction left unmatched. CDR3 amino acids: CASSEAIPGLAVDNEQFF. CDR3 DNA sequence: TGTGCCAGCAGTGAAGCGATCCCGGGACTAGCGGTAGACAATGAGCAGTTCTTC.

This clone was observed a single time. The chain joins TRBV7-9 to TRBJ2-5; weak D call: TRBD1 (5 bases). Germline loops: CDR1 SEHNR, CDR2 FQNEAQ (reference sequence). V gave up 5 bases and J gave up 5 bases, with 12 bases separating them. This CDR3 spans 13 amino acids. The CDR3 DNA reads TGTGCCAGCAGCGGCAGGGTCGGCGAGACCCAGTACTTC. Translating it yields CASSGRVGETQYF. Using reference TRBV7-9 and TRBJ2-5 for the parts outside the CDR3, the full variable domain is DTGVSQNPRHKITKRGQNVTFRCDPISEHNRLYWYRQTLGQGPEFLTYFQNEAQLEKSRLLSDRFSAERPKGSFSTLEIQRTEQGDSAMYLCASSGRVGETQYFGPGTRLLVL.

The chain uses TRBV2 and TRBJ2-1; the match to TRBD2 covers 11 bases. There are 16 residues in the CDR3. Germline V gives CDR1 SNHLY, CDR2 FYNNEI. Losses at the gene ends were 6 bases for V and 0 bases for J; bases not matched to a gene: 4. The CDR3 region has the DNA TGTGCCAGCAGGGGACTAGCGGCGAGCTCCTACAATGAGCAGTTCTTC. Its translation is CASRGLAASSYNEQFF.

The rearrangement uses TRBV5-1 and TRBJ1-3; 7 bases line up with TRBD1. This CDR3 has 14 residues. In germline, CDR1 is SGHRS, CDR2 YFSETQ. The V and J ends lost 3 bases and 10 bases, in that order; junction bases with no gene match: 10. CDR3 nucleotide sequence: TGCGCCAGCAGCTCCCCTCCGACAGGGACAACCATATATTTT. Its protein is CASSSPPTGTTIYF.

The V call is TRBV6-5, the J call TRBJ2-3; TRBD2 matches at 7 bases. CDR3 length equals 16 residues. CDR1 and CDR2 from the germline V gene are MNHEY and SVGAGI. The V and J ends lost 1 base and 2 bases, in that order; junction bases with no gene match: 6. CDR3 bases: TGTGCCAGCAGTTACTTGGGGGGGTCAATCACAGATACGCAGTATTTT. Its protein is CASSYLGGSITDTQYF.

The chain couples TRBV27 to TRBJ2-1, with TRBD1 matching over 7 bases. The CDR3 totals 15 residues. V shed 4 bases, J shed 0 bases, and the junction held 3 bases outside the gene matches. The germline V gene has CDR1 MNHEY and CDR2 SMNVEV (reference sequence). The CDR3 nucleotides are TGTGCCAGCAGTTGGGACAGCCTCTCCTACAATGAGCAGTTCTTC. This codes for CASSWDSLSYNEQFF.

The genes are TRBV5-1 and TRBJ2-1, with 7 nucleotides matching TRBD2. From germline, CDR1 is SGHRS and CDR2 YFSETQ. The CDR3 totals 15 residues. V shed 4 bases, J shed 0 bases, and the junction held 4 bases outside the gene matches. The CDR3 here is CASSGAGNSYNEQFF. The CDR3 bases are TGCGCCAGCAGCGGAGCGGGGAACTCCTACAATGAGCAGTTCTTC.

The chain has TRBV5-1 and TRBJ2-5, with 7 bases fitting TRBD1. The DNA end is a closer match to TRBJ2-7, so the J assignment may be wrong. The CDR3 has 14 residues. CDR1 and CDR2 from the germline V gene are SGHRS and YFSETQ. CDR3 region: CASSLGGQSYEQYF. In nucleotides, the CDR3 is TGCGCCAGCAGCTTGGGGGGACAGTCCTACGAGCAGTACTTC.

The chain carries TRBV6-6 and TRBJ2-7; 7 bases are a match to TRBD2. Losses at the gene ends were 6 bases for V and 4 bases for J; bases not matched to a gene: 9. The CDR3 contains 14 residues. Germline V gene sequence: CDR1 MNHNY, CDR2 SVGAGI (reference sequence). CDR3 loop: CASSSRGGTYEQYF. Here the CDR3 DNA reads TGTGCCAGCAGCTCGCGCGGGGGAACTTACGAGCAGTACTTC.

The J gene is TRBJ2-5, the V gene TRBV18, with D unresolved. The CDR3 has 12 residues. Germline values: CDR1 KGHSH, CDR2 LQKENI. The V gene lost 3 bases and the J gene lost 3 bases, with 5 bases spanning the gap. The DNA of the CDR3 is TGTGCCAGCTCACCTCAGAAAGAGACCCAGTACTTC. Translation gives CASSPQKETQYF. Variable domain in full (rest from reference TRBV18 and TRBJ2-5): NAGVMQNPRHLVRRRGQEARLRCSPMKGHSHVYWYRQLPEEGLKFMVYLQKENIIDESGMPKERFSAEFPKEGPSILRIQQVVRGDSAAYFCASSPQKETQYFGPGTRLLVL.

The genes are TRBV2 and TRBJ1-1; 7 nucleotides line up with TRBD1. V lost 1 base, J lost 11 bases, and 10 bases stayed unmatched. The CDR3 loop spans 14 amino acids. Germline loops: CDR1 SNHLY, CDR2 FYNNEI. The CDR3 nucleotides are TGTGCCAGCAGTGAAGACCGAGGGGGCCGGCGGGCTTTCTTT. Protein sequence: CASSEDRGGRRAFF.

As DNA, the CDR3 is TGTGCCAGCAGTGAAAATCCGCCCCCGGGTGAAGCTTTCTTT. This sequence encodes CASSENPPPGEAFF. The rearrangement links TRBV2 to TRBJ1-1; D ambiguous. The CDR3 is made up of 14 amino acids. Trimming pared 2 bases from V and 7 bases from J, leaving 14 bases between. Germline values: CDR1 SNHLY, CDR2 FYNNEI.

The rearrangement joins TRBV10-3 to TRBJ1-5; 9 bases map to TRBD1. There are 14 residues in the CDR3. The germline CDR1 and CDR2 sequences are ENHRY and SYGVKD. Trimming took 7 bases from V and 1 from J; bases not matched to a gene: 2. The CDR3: CAIKGQGSNQPQHF. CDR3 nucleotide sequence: TGTGCCATCAAGGGACAGGGCAGCAATCAGCCCCAGCATTTT.

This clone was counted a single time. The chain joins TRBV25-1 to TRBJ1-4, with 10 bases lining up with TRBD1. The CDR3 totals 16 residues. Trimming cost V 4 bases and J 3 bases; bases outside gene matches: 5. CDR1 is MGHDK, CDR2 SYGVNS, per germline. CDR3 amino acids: CASSAGTGVSNEKLFF. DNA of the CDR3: TGTGCCAGCAGTGCGGGGACAGGGGTTTCTAATGAAAAACTGTTTTTT.

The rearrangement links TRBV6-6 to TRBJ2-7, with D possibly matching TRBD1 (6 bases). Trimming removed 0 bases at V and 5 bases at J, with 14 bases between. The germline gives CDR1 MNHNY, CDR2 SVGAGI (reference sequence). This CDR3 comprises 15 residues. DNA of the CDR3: TGTGCCAGCAGTTACTCGGTTGCTTACAGGGACGAGCAGTACTTC. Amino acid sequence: CASSYSVAYRDEQYF.

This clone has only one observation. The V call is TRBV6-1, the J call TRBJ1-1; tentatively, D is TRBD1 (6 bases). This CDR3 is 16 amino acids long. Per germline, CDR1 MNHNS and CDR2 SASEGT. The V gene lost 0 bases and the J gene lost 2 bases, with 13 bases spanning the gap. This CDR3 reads CASSEASGQINTEAFF. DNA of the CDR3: TGTGCCAGCAGTGAAGCTTCTGGACAGATCAACACTGAAGCTTTCTTT.

CDR3 sequence reads: CASSLSRGGGYGYTF. For the CDR3, the DNA is TGTGCCAGCAGTTTATCCCGGGGGGGTGGCTATGGCTACACCTTC. V usage is TRBV28 and J usage is TRBJ1-2; possible D gene TRBD1, 5 bases. The ends were cut back, 1 base at V and 4 bases at J, with 13 bases in the middle. The CDR3 is 15 amino acids. Germline CDR1 MDHEN, CDR2 SYDVKM.

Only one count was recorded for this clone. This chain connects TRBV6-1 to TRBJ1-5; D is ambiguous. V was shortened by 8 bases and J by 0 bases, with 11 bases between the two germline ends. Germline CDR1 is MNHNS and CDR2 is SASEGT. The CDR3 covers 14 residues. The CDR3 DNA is TGTGCCAGCTCCGAAGCCTATAGCAATCAGCCCCAGCATTTT. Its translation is CASSEAYSNQPQHF.

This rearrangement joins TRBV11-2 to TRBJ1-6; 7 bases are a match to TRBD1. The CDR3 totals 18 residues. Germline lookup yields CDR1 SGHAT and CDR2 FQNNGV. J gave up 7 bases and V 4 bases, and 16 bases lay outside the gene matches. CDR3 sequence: CASSSLPGGRVLNSPLHF. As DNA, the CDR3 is TGTGCCAGCAGCTCGCTACCAGGGGGTCGGGTCCTCAATTCACCCCTCCACTTT.

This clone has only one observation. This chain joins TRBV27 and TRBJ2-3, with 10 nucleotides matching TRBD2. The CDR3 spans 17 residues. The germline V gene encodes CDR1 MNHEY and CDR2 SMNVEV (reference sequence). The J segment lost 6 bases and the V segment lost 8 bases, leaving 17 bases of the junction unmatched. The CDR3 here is CASSLYPGLAGVDTQYF. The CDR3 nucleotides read TGTGCCAGCTCCCTATACCCGGGCCTAGCGGGAGTGGATACGCAGTATTTT.

This CDR3 reads CASSRPPGTGFLNEQFF. In DNA form, the CDR3 reads TGTGCCAGCTCACGCCCCCCCGGGACAGGGTTTCTCAATGAGCAGTTCTTC. The chain uses TRBV18 and TRBJ2-1, with 9 nucleotides matching TRBD1. J gave up 6 bases and V 4 bases, and 13 bases lay outside the gene matches. The CDR3 is 17 residues long. Germline CDR1 is KGHSH and CDR2 is LQKENI.

The CDR3 DNA reads TGTGCCAGCTCACGTGGCAGCACAGATACGCAGTATTTT. It specifies CASSRGSTDTQYF. V and J are TRBV18 and TRBJ2-3; D is undetermined. In germline, CDR1 is KGHSH, CDR2 LQKENI. The CDR3 length is 13 residues. Trimming removed 4 bases from V and 0 bases from J, with 5 bases in between. Supplemented by reference TRBV18 and TRBJ2-3, the full variable domain reads NAGVMQNPRHLVRRRGQEARLRCSPMKGHSHVYWYRQLPEEGLKFMVYLQKENIIDESGMPKERFSAEFPKEGPSILRIQQVVRGDSAAYFCASSRGSTDTQYFGPGTRLTVL.